These 28 T cell receptor beta chains share one sample of origin, sequenced in a study of T cell responses to AZD1222 COVID-19 vaccine. Repertoires were generated with immunoSEQ multiplex PCR, while TCRdb's copy carries only in-frame clones and drops some. The sample has about 110,000 clones, approximately 94% seen once; the top ten hold 2.9%. The specimen was peripheral blood, collected 28 days after the second AZD1222 dose. Receptors were obtained from an adult who received the AZD1222 COVID-19 vaccine.

V usage is TRBV7-9 and J usage is TRBJ2-5; no clear D. The V and J ends lost 5 bases and 5 bases respectively, with 15 bases between them. This CDR3 spans 14 amino acids. CDR1 is SEHNR, CDR2 FQNEAQ, per germline (reference sequence). In DNA, the CDR3 is TGTGCCAGCAGCGCCCCCTCGGTTGGGGAGACCCAGTACTTC. Amino acids: CASSAPSVGETQYF.

This rearrangement joins TRBV19 to TRBJ2-1; 7 nucleotides align to TRBD1. The CDR3 runs 14 residues. After removal of 6 bases from V and 7 bases from J, the junction contained 9 bases not matched to a gene. Germline assignment: CDR1 LNHDA and CDR2 SQIVND (reference sequence). Here the CDR3 DNA reads TGTGCCAGTAGAATAAGGACAGGAAGGAATGAGCAGTTCTTC. Protein: CASRIRTGRNEQFF.

This clone occurred once. The chain carries TRBV5-1 and TRBJ2-7; 7 bases match TRBD2. From germline, CDR1 is SGHRS and CDR2 YFSETQ. The CDR3 spans 16 residues. Trimming took 4 bases from V and 2 from J; bases not matched to a gene: 12. The CDR3 DNA is TGCGCCAGCAGCCCCTCACTGAGCGGGGAGACCTACGAGCAGTACTTC. This encodes CASSPSLSGETYEQYF.

The chain recombines TRBV9 with TRBJ2-4; the D gene is possibly TRBD2 (6 bases). Germline loops: CDR1 SGDLS, CDR2 YYNGEE. Trimming removed 0 bases from V and 7 bases from J, with 11 bases in between. The CDR3 runs 14 residues. The CDR3 nucleotides read TGTGCCAGCAGCGTAGGGGGGGAATGGAACATTCAGTACTTC. It codes for CASSVGGEWNIQYF.

The chain recombines TRBV19 with TRBJ1-5, with TRBD1 as a possible D gene (5 bases). Trimming stripped 5 bases from V and 7 bases from J, with 18 bases between. Looked up from germline, CDR1 is LNHDA and CDR2 is SQIVND (reference sequence). This CDR3 has 15 amino acids. The CDR3 coding sequence is TGTGCCAGTAGTGACGGCCAGGGCAGGTACCAGCCCCAGCATTTT. Translation: CASSDGQGRYQPQHF.

The V gene is TRBV6-5, the J gene TRBJ1-1; no clear D. The CDR3 consists of 14 residues. The germline V and J ends were trimmed by 11 bases and 5 bases, with 21 bases remaining between them. The germline V gene has CDR1 MNHEY and CDR2 SVGAGI. Written as DNA, the CDR3 is TGTGCCGTAGAACGAAGCTGGAGCGGGACTGAAGCTTTCTTT. Its translation is CAVERSWSGTEAFF.

The chain links TRBV10-2 to TRBJ1-3; 8 bases fit TRBD1. The CDR3 has 15 amino acids. Germline CDR1 and CDR2: WSHSY and SAAADI. V was clipped by 8 bases and J by 0 bases; unmatched bases: 6. The CDR3 protein is CASRTGGSSGNTIYF. CDR3 nucleotides: TGCGCCAGCCGTACAGGGGGAAGCTCTGGAAACACCATATATTTT.

V and J are TRBV7-9 and TRBJ2-3; perhaps TRBD1 as D (6 bases). The V gene lost 3 bases and the J gene lost 6 bases, with 16 bases spanning the gap. There are 15 residues in the CDR3. CDR1 is SEHNR and CDR2 is FQNEAQ in the germline V gene (reference sequence). Written as DNA, the CDR3 is TGTGCCAGCAGCTTGTCTACTATGAGGGGGGATACGCAGTATTTT. This codes for CASSLSTMRGDTQYF.

This clone was counted once. This chain links TRBV9 with TRBJ1-4, with no clear D. V was trimmed by 3 bases and J by 5 bases, leaving 8 bases between them. The V gene's germline CDR1 is SGDLS and CDR2 YYNGEE. The CDR3 is 13 amino acids. This CDR3 reads CASSAGLNEKLFF. The CDR3 DNA sequence: TGTGCCAGCAGCGCCGGTCTAAATGAAAAACTGTTTTTT.

The chain links TRBV6-5 to TRBJ1-1; D unresolved. The V gene lost 0 bases and the J gene lost 4 bases, with 15 bases spanning the gap. Germline CDR1 MNHEY, CDR2 SVGAGI. This CDR3 has 16 residues. The DNA for the CDR3 is TGTGCCAGCAGTTACTCGTGGGGTGCTGGTAGCACTGAAGCTTTCTTT. Its protein is CASSYSWGAGSTEAFF.

The rearrangement uses TRBV6-5 and TRBJ2-3; 9 bases fit TRBD1. The CDR3 extends over 16 amino acids. The V segment lost 4 bases and the J segment 7 bases; nucleotides outside the gene matches: 12. The V gene's germline CDR1 is MNHEY and CDR2 SVGAGI. The CDR3 spells CASSSLVTGGRNTQYF. CDR3 bases: TGTGCCAGCAGTTCCCTCGTGACAGGGGGTAGGAATACGCAGTATTTT.

The chain uses TRBV29-1 and TRBJ1-2; TRBD1 matches 7 bases. V lost 6 bases to trimming and J lost 4 bases; unmatched junction nucleotides: 11. This CDR3 has 14 residues. Germline V gene sequence: CDR1 SQVTM, CDR2 ANQGSEA. The CDR3 sequence: CSVDDKDRVYGYTF. Written as DNA, the CDR3 is TGCAGCGTGGACGACAAAGACAGGGTCTATGGCTACACCTTC.

The V and J genes are TRBV12-5 and TRBJ2-7, with 11 nucleotides matching TRBD2. This CDR3 has 15 residues. The V and J ends lost 1 base and 2 bases, in that order; junction bases with no gene match: 1. Germline V gene data show CDR1 as LGHNT and CDR2 as FRNRAP. The CDR3 loop reads CASGLGLAGPYEQYF. CDR3 bases: TGTGCTAGTGGTTTGGGACTAGCGGGGCCCTACGAGCAGTACTTC. Using reference TRBV12-5 and TRBJ2-7 for the parts outside the CDR3, the full variable domain is DARVTQTPRHKVTEMGQEVTMRCQPILGHNTVFWYRQTMMQGLELLAYFRNRAPLDDSGMPKDRFSAEMPDATLATLKIQPSEPRDSAVYFCASGLGLAGPYEQYFGPGTRLTVT.

The V call is TRBV5-5, the J call TRBJ2-3; possible D gene TRBD2, 5 bases. The CDR3 is made up of 14 amino acids. V shed 0 bases and J shed 3 bases, with 8 bases lying between them. Germline loops: CDR1 SGHKS, CDR2 YYEKEE (reference sequence). CDR3 coding DNA: TGTGCCAGCAGCTTGGCCGAGGGTACAGATACGCAGTATTTT. This gives the protein CASSLAEGTDTQYF.

This chain's CDR3 is CASSGGDGETQYF. CDR3 coding DNA: TGCGCCAGCAGCGGAGGGGACGGAGAGACCCAGTACTTC. This sequence joins TRBV5-1 and TRBJ2-5; tentative D call: TRBD2 (6 bases). The V gene lost 4 bases and the J gene lost 4 bases, with 11 bases spanning the gap. This CDR3 is 13 amino acids long. Germline values: CDR1 SGHRS, CDR2 YFSETQ.

The rearrangement uses TRBV3-1 (or the pseudogene TRBV3-2) and TRBJ2-2; the D is unclear. Trimming took off 0 bases at V and 15 bases at J, with 11 bases between the two ends. This CDR3 is 12 amino acids long. Germline V gives CDR1 LGHDT, CDR2 YNNKEL (reference sequence). CDR3 DNA sequence: TGTGCCAGCAGCCAAGATAGCCCGCAGGTGTTTTTT. Translation gives CASSQDSPQVFF.

The V and J genes are TRBV5-1 and TRBJ2-6; TRBD2 might be the D (6 bases). The germline CDR1 and CDR2 sequences are SGHRS and YFSETQ. This CDR3 region has 17 residues. With 4 bases removed from V and 0 bases from J, the gap between germline ends came to 14 bases. The DNA for the CDR3 is TGCGCCAGCAGCGGGGACGGACTACTCTCTGGGGCCAACGTCCTGACTTTC. Amino acid sequence: CASSGDGLLSGANVLTF.

This clone appeared once. The chain has TRBV5-4 and TRBJ2-2, with 9 nucleotides matching TRBD2. Germline trimming cut 4 bases from V and 1 base from J; bases unmatched to any gene: 8. The germline gives CDR1 SGHNT, CDR2 YYREEE (reference sequence). This CDR3 comprises 17 residues. CDR3 nucleotides: TGTGCCAGCAGCGGGACCCTAGCGGGATTGAACACCGGGGAGCTGTTTTTT. Translation gives CASSGTLAGLNTGELFF.

V gene TRBV11-2 combines with J gene TRBJ1-2, with D tentatively TRBD1 (5 bases). From germline, CDR1 is SGHAT and CDR2 FQNNGV. Trimming took off 7 bases at V and 4 bases at J, with 19 bases between the two ends. The length of the CDR3 is 15 residues. In DNA, the CDR3 is TGTGCCAGCACCTCCGGCCGGGACGGAATCTATGGCTACACCTTC. Residues: CASTSGRDGIYGYTF.

The gene calls are TRBV6-5 and TRBJ1-1; tentatively, D is TRBD1 (5 bases). V lost 0 bases and J 9 bases, leaving 20 bases between the germline ends. This CDR3 contains 16 residues. The germline CDR1 and CDR2 sequences are MNHEY and SVGAGI. The CDR3 sequence is CASSYSFSGRGEKAFF. CDR3 in DNA: TGTGCCAGCAGTTACTCCTTCTCGGGGCGAGGGGAAAAAGCTTTCTTT.

The V gene is TRBV30, the J gene TRBJ2-7, with TRBD2 identical over 9 bases. Trimming at V came to 4 bases and at J to 2 bases, leaving 9 bases not matched to a gene. There are 15 residues in the CDR3. Germline V CDR1 and CDR2: GTSNPN, SVGIG (reference sequence). The CDR3 DNA reads as TGTGCCTGGACCCGGGGGGGACTAGCACCCTACGAGCAGTACTTC. This translates into CAWTRGGLAPYEQYF. Based on the CDR3 plus reference TRBV30 and TRBJ2-7, the full variable domain is SQTIHQWPATLVQPVGSPLSLECTVEGTSNPNLYWYRQAAGRGLQLLFYSVGIGQISSEVPQNLSASRPQDRQFILSSKKLLLSDSGFYLCAWTRGGLAPYEQYFGPGTRLTVT.

In nucleotides, the CDR3 is TGTGCCAGCAGCTTAGTTTCTAGGGTCGGCGATGAGCAGTTCTTC. This sequence encodes CASSLVSRVGDEQFF. The rearrangement uses TRBV7-9 and TRBJ2-1; D is unresolved. CDR3 length: 15 residues. The V gene's germline CDR1 is SEHNR and CDR2 FQNEAQ (reference sequence). Trimming stripped 1 base from V and 8 bases from J, with 15 bases between.

The gene calls are TRBV6-5 and TRBJ1-1; perhaps TRBD1 as D (5 bases). The CDR3 contains 15 residues. V lost 1 base and J lost 1, with 10 bases in between. CDR1 is MNHEY, CDR2 SVGAGI, per germline. The CDR3 DNA reads TGTGCCAGCAGTTACTTCGGTACAGGGAACACTGAAGCTTTCTTT. This gives the protein CASSYFGTGNTEAFF.

This sequence joins TRBV19 and TRBJ2-3, with D maybe TRBD1 (5 bases). The CDR3 sequence is 12 residues long. The V gene's germline CDR1 is LNHDA and CDR2 SQIVND (reference sequence). V lost 6 bases and J 2 bases, leaving 6 bases between the germline ends. CDR3 region: CASSRVTDTQYF. In DNA, the CDR3 is TGTGCCAGTAGCAGGGTCACAGATACGCAGTATTTT.

V is TRBV3-1 (or the pseudogene TRBV3-2) and J is TRBJ2-7; 7 bases align to TRBD1. Trimming removed 7 bases from V and 4 bases from J; junction bases left unmatched: 13. This CDR3 spans 15 amino acids. From germline, CDR1 is LGHDT and CDR2 YNNKEL (reference sequence). CDR3 region: CASTPSPGTAYEQYF. CDR3 coding DNA: TGTGCCAGCACCCCTTCCCCGGGGACAGCTTACGAGCAGTACTTC.

The chain is built from TRBV6-6 and TRBJ1-1; D may be TRBD1 (6 bases). CDR3 length: 13 amino acids. Germline CDR1 MNHNY, CDR2 SVGAGI (reference sequence). V lost 4 bases and J lost 3, with 9 bases in between. The CDR3 DNA sequence: TGTGCCAGCAGTTCGGAGGGGGACACTGAAGCTTTCTTT. Translation: CASSSEGDTEAFF.

The gene calls are TRBV27 and TRBJ1-4; weak D call: TRBD1 (5 bases). In germline, CDR1 is MNHEY, CDR2 SMNVEV (reference sequence). Trimming stripped 0 bases from V and 7 bases from J, with 12 bases between. This CDR3 is built from 15 residues. The chain's CDR3 is CASSLSGRRSEKLFF. The DNA for the CDR3 is TGTGCCAGCAGTTTATCGGGACGGAGAAGTGAAAAACTGTTTTTT.

This rearrangement joins TRBV7-9 to TRBJ1-3; D uncertain. Per germline, CDR1 SEHNR and CDR2 FQNEAQ (reference sequence). The CDR3 covers 16 residues. V lost 5 bases, J lost 0 bases, and 14 bases lay in between. CDR3 protein: CASSPAWGNSGNTIYF. In DNA, the CDR3 is TGTGCCAGCAGCCCCGCATGGGGAAACTCTGGAAACACCATATATTTT.